This T cell receptor beta chain was captured by sequencing in a study of T cells in Graves' hyperthyroidism and ophthalmopathy (dated by TCRdb to between 2019 and 2020). Context from the whole study: Peripheral blood was sampled at the time of initial diagnosis, prior to any treatment. An independent validation cohort of around 19 hyperthyroidism patients and about 15 patients who later progressed to ophthalmopathy tested prospective prediction of ophthalmopathy. After blood sampling, hyperthyroidism patients were treated with methimazole at a starting dose of 30 mg daily, and ophthalmopathy patients were treated with high-dose intravenous methylprednisolone. The paper reports TCR Vbeta CDR3 sequencing of roughly 140 peripheral blood samples: fewer than 50 ophthalmopathy, under 80 hyperthyroidism and around 17 progressor patients. In more than 5 Graves' hyperthyroidism patients, the study also compared T-cell repertoires from thyroid tissue with T-cell repertoires from blood. TCR V-J signatures able to tell the groups apart were searched for in a discovery cohort of 95 or so patients, of whom more than 40 had Graves' ophthalmopathy and around 56 had stable Graves' hyperthyroidism. For training and testing, the 100 or so patients in the discovery cohort were randomly divided in a 7:3 ratio.

For this clonotype: Its specific antigen is unknown. No much larger clonotype is one base removed from it; base qualities were not supplied.

Germline trimming: 1 base from V, 7 bases from J; junction bases outside gene matches: 6. From the germline V gene (reference sequence), CDR1 is SGHNT and CDR2 is YYREEE. Counted from cysteine to phenylalanine, this CDR3 has 14 amino acids. The kept DNA is CDR3 alone, 42 bases in frame from the first base. Overall results and qualifications from the work: In validation, progression to ophthalmopathy was predicted by the model with approximately 67% sensitivity and nearly 75% specificity, a median of roughly 6 months before onset. Most expanded thyroid clonotypes (frequency above 0.001) were also detected in blood, a finding suggesting that blood repertoires may reflect thyroid immune responses. No statistical method was used to set the sample size in advance, and investigators knew the group allocation. In cross-validation, a model built on a 13 V-J signature told ophthalmopathy apart from stable hyperthyroidism with under 90% sensitivity and 81% to 82% specificity, and in testing the same model reached 80%/75%.

The TCR beta CDR3 regions were amplified from RNA transcripts. For the first round of RT-PCR on the TCR CDR3, the HTBI primer set was used together with the Qiagen OneStep RT-PCR kit. The libraries were constructed in a second round of multiplex PCR and then size-selected and purified. Libraries were sequenced paired-end with 100 bp reads on an Illumina HiSeq2000. The authors processed their data as follows. Raw data were processed with SOAPnuke, discarding reads with adapters, uncalled bases, mean Phred below 15, or no exact constant-primer or identifier match. High-quality paired reads were merged with COPE v1.2.5, and unique nucleotide sequences were defined as clonotypes. MiTCR v1.1 was used to align the clonotypes against IMGT TRBV, TRBD and TRBJ reference segments. The analysis included only V-J combinations with a frequency above 0.0001, which together covered more than 98% of the repertoires. A TCS score was defined as the ratio of F50 (clonal expansion) to E x V (chaos), with BLOSUM62-based TCRdist applied between CDR3 peptides within each V-J. Welch's t-statistics and random forest reduced just over 500 V-J features to roughly 13, which were used in a naive Bayes classifier (R e1071). The similarity between thyroid and blood repertoires was quantified using the Morisita-Horn index. TCRdb's own reprocessing of the public reads used fastp at Q25 and MiXCR and kept productive beta chains. Rows matching on CDR3 protein sequence are summarized as one entry with the most common DNA and genes. The V and J calls here are based on TCRdb, not the publication. This sample lists some 800,000 distinct CDR3 sequences; over 35% were detected once. The top ten constitute over 8% of the sample.

Stable Graves' hyperthyroidism was defined as no progression to ophthalmopathy during 18 months of follow-up. Hyperthyroidism patients were aged 18 to 65 years and newly diagnosed, with disease duration of less than 2 months. Exclusion was applied to patients with uncontrolled infections, other autoimmune diseases, pregnancy or lactation. Diagnoses relied on clinical symptoms, serum thyroxine and TRAb, thyroid ultrasound and orbital computed tomography. PBMCs were isolated from approximately 10 ml of fresh peripheral blood by Ficoll-Paque density gradient centrifugation. Trizol reagent was used to extract total RNA, and RNA quality was then checked on an Agilent 2100 Bioanalyzer.

Recombination connected TRBV5-4 to TRBJ1-1, with 8 middle bases fitting TRBD1. The sequence derives from a man aged 18-30 years with Graves' hyperthyroidism. Sequenced material: blood. Read as DNA, the sequence is TGTGCCAGCAGCTTGAGCCAGGGGGCCGTTGAAGCTTTCTTT. Its translation reads: CASSLSQGAVEAFF.